This paragraph covers one T cell receptor (beta chain) sequence. The data derive from a study of blood T cell repertoires in COVID-19. Background on the study: T cells, B-cell-depleted T cells, or PBMCs provided the cDNA or gDNA that served as material.

The authors' processing: Estimation of nucleated cell counts was performed using reference gene primer amplification. Generated by immunoSEQ multiplex PCR, the TCRdb table keeps only in-frame clones and is missing some. That table supplies the V and J calls and clone size; D and trimming were determined from the DNA. The sample yields fewer than 250,000 clones, just under 90% seen once. The CDR3 is 13 residues long. Germline loops: CDR1 SGHVS, CDR2 FQNEAQ. V lost 4 bases and J lost 5, with 11 bases in between. Participant-reported clinical history was the basis for cohort assignment. Sequencing was performed on PBMCs or T cells enriched from blood (not recorded which). The chain uses TRBV7-8 and TRBJ2-5, with a possible D match to TRBD1 (5 bases). The sequence derives from a man aged 45-60 years who had been exposed to COVID-19. CDR3 loop: CASSSDSQETQYF. DNA of the CDR3: TGTGCCAGCAGCTCCGACAGCCAGGAGACCCAGTACTTC.